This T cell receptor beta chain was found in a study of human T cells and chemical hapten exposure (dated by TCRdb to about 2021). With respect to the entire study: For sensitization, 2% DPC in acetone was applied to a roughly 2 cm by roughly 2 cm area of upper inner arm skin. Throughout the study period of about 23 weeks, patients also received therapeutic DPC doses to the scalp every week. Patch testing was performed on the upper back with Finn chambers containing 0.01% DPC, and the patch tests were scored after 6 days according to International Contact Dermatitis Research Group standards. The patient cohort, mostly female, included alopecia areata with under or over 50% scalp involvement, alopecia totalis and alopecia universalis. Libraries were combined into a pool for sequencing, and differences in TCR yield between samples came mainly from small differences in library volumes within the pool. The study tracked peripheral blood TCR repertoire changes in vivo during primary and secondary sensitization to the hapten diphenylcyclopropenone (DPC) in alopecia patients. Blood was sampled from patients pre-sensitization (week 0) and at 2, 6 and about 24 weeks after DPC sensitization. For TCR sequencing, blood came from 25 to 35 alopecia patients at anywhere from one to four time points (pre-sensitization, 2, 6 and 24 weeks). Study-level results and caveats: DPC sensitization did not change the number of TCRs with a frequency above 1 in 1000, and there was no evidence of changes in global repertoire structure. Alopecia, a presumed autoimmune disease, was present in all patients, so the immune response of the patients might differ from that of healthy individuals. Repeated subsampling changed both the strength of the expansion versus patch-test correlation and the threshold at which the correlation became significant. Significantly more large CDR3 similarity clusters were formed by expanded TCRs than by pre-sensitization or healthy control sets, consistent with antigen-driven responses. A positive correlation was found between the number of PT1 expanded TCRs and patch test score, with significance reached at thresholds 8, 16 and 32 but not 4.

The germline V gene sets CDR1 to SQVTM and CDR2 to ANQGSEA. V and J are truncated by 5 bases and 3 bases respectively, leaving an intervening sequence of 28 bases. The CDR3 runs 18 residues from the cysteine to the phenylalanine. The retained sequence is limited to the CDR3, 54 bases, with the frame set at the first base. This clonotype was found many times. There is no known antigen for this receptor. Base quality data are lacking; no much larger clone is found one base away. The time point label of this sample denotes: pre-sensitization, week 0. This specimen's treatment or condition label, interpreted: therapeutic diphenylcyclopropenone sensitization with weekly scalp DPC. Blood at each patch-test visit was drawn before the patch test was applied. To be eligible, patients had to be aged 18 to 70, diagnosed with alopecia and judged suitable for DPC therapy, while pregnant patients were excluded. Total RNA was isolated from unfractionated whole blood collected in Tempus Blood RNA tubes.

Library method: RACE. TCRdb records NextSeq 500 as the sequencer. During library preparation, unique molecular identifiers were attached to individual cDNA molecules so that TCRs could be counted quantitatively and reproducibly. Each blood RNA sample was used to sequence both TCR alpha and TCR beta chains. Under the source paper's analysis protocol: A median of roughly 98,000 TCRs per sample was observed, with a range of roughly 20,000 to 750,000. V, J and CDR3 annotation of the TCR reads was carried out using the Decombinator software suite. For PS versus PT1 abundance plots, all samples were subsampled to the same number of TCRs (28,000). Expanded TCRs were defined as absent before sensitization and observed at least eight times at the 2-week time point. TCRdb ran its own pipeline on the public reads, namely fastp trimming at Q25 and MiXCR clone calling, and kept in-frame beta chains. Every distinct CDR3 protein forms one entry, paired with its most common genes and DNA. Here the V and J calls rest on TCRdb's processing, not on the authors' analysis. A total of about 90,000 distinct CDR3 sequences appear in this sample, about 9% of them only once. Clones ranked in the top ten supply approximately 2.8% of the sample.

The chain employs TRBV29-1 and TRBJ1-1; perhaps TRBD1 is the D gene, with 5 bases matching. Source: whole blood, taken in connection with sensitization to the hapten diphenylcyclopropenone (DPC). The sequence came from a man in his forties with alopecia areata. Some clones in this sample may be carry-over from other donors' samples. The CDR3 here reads CSVMRFPNVGRSDTEAFF. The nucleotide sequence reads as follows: TGCAGCGTTATGAGGTTTCCTAACGTGGGGCGAAGTGACACTGAAGCTTTCTTT. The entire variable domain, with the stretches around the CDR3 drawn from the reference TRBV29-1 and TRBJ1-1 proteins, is SAVISQKPSRDICQRGTSLTIQCQVDSQVTMMFWYRQQPGQSLTLIATANQGSEATYESGFVIDKFPISRPNLTFSTLTVSNMSPEDSSIYLCSVMRFPNVGRSDTEAFFGQGTRLTVV.